The 32 T cell receptor beta chains reported below all come from one sample, sequenced in a study of vaccination and CD4 T cells after COVID-19 (dated by TCRdb to 2022 to 2024). The receptor library was made with PCR. This sample was sequenced with an Illumina iSeq 100. DNA from cultured CD4+ T cells was subjected to TCR sequencing with the Oncomine TCR Beta short-read assay at the Johns Hopkins FTIC core. TCRdb ran its own pipeline on the public reads, namely fastp trimming at Q25 and MiXCR clone calling, and kept in-frame beta chains. Every distinct CDR3 protein forms one entry, paired with its most common genes and DNA. The sample profile shows 4,700 or so distinct CDR3 sequences; less than 35% of them were found once. The top ten clones comprise around 45% of the sample. The sample's treatment or condition label, in plain terms: approximately nine-day PBMC culture with coronavirus spike peptide pools or control peptides (ViraFEST assay). CD4+ T cells from unexposed donors were collected before the COVID-19 pandemic (2011-2018).

The antigens for these receptors are not known. Sequences were obtained from CD4+ T cells from blood, cultured in vitro. Receptors were obtained from a human donor in good health.

V and J are TRBV6-5 and TRBJ1-1; no firm D call. Germline assignment: CDR1 MNHEY and CDR2 SVGAGI. Deletions cut 0 bases from V and 8 bases from J, with 10 bases between. CDR3 length equals 13 residues. The DNA for the CDR3 is TGTGCCAGCAGTTACTCGACGATCGGGGAAGCTTTCTTT. Translation gives CASSYSTIGEAFF.

The chain recombines TRBV7-3 with TRBJ1-2, with D unclear. The V gene's germline CDR1 is SGHTA and CDR2 FQGTGA. V was clipped by 2 bases and J by 3 bases, with 7 bases between them. The length of the CDR3 is 13 residues. The DNA of the CDR3 is TGTGCCAGCAGCTTACCTGGGTACTATGGCTACACCTTC. This codes for CASSLPGYYGYTF. The whole variable domain, remainder taken from reference TRBV7-3 and TRBJ1-2, is GAGVSQTPSNKVTEKGKYVELRCDPISGHTALYWYRQSLGQGPEFLIYFQGTGAADDSGLPNDRFFAVRPEGSVSTLKIQRTERGDSAVYLCASSLPGYYGYTFGSGTRLTVV.

This clonotype has more than one count but fewer than ten. The V and J genes are TRBV20-1 and TRBJ2-3, with TRBD2 identical over 9 bases. CDR1 and CDR2 from the germline V gene are DFQATT and SNEGSKA (reference sequence). The CDR3 extends over 12 amino acids. V shed 7 bases and J 7 bases; nucleotides not matched to a gene: 6. CDR3 loop: CSGLGTSYTQYF. The CDR3 DNA follows: TGCAGTGGCCTCGGGACTAGCTATACGCAGTATTTT.

This chain joins TRBV5-1 and TRBJ2-3; 10 positions agree with TRBD2. Trimming cost V 4 bases and J 2 bases; bases outside gene matches: 10. Germline lookup yields CDR1 SGHRS and CDR2 YFSETQ. This CDR3 comprises 17 residues. DNA of the CDR3: TGCGCCAGCAGCCCCAACCGAGCGGGAGGGGACACAGATACGCAGTATTTT. Encoded protein: CASSPNRAGGDTDTQYF.

This clonotype was found a few times. This chain connects TRBV7-8 to TRBJ1-3; D is uncertain. The CDR3 consists of 12 residues. V dropped 3 bases and J dropped 4 bases, with 4 bases sitting between them. The germline gives CDR1 SGHVS, CDR2 FQNEAQ. The CDR3 nucleotides are TGTGCCAGCAGCTTGGCGGGAAACACCATATATTTT. The encoded protein is CASSLAGNTIYF. The full variable domain, rest sourced from reference TRBV7-8 and TRBJ1-3, is GAGVSQSPRYKVAKRGQDVALRCDPISGHVSLFWYQQALGQGPEFLTYFQNEAQLDKSGLPSDRFFAERPEGSVSTLKIQRTQQEDSAVYLCASSLAGNTIYFGEGSWLTVV.

There are a few counts of this clonotype. The V and J genes are TRBV4-3 and TRBJ1-3; D might be TRBD1 (5 bases). Germline CDR1 LGHNA, CDR2 YSLEER. The CDR3 runs to 14 residues. The ends were cut back, 1 base at V and 8 bases at J, with 12 bases in the middle. The CDR3 region has the DNA TGCGCCAGCAGCCAAGCAGGAGGGGAAGACACCATATATTTT. Protein sequence: CASSQAGGEDTIYF.

This chain links TRBV5-4 with TRBJ2-7; the D is unclear. The CDR3 is 14 amino acids. Germline loops: CDR1 SGHNT, CDR2 YYREEE (reference sequence). V dropped 3 bases and J dropped 0 bases, with 10 bases sitting between them. The CDR3 here is CASSSRSFSYEQYF. For the CDR3, the DNA is TGTGCCAGCAGCTCTAGAAGCTTCTCCTACGAGCAGTACTTC.

This sequence joins TRBV27 and TRBJ2-5, with D uncertain. The CDR3 is 11 amino acids. Germline CDR1 reads MNHEY; CDR2 reads SMNVEV (reference sequence). Trimming removed 6 bases at V and 2 bases at J, with 4 bases between. The CDR3 sequence: CASSLQETQYF. Here the CDR3 DNA reads TGTGCCAGCAGCCTGCAAGAGACCCAGTACTTC.

This sequence joins TRBV27 and TRBJ1-2, with 10 bases aligning to TRBD1. CDR3 length: 13 residues. In germline, CDR1 is MNHEY, CDR2 SMNVEV (reference sequence). Trimming took 7 bases from V and 9 from J; bases not matched to a gene: 8. In DNA form, the CDR3 reads TGTGCCAGCAAATTGACAGGGGGCAGTAGCTACACCTTC. It specifies CASKLTGGSSYTF.

The gene calls are TRBV7-8 and TRBJ1-4; 11 bases are a match to TRBD1. Germline V gives CDR1 SGHVS, CDR2 FQNEAQ. The CDR3 length is 14 residues. Unmatched junction bases numbered 7, after V lost 8 bases and J lost 8 bases. CDR3 amino acids: CASCLGQGGEKLFF. The CDR3 region has the DNA TGTGCCAGCTGCCTGGGACAGGGGGGGGAAAAACTGTTTTTT.

This chain uses TRBV7-8 with TRBJ1-1; tentative D call: TRBD1 (5 bases). This CDR3 spans 14 amino acids. Trimming removed 5 bases at V and 5 bases at J, with 15 bases between. The germline gives CDR1 SGHVS, CDR2 FQNEAQ. The CDR3 loop reads CASSGGRGWTEAFF. The CDR3 DNA is TGTGCCAGCAGCGGGGGAAGGGGATGGACTGAAGCTTTCTTT.

This chain uses TRBV12-3 or TRBV12-4 with TRBJ1-2; possible D gene TRBD1, 5 bases. The CDR3 sequence is 15 residues long. Trimming removed 5 bases from V and 2 bases from J, with 15 bases in between. CDR3 nucleotide sequence: TGTGCCAGCAGTAAAACCGGGACGCTGAACTATGGCTACACCTTC. The encoded protein is CASSKTGTLNYGYTF.

V and J are TRBV7-2 and TRBJ2-2, with D perhaps matching TRBD1 or TRBD2 (5 bases each). This CDR3 region has 16 residues. V was cut by 5 bases and J by 7 bases, with 20 bases left in between. Germline V gene sequence: CDR1 SGHTA, CDR2 FQGNSA. The CDR3 nucleotides are TGTGCCAGCAGCCCCCTGGGGACCGCGAACGGCGGGGAGCTGTTTTTT. It yields the protein CASSPLGTANGGELFF.

CDR3: CASGGDREPGELFF. In DNA, the CDR3 is TGTGCCAGCGGAGGAGACAGGGAGCCCGGGGAGCTGTTTTTT. The rearrangement uses TRBV2 and TRBJ2-2, with TRBD1 matching 7 bases. From germline, CDR1 is SNHLY and CDR2 FYNNEI. The CDR3 consists of 14 residues. Germline trimming cut 8 bases from V and 6 bases from J; bases unmatched to any gene: 9.

This clonotype turned up a few times. The genes are TRBV2 and TRBJ2-7; possibly TRBD1 or TRBD2 for D (5 bases each). From germline, CDR1 is SNHLY and CDR2 FYNNEI. This CDR3 is 11 amino acids long. CDR3 DNA sequence: TGTGCAGGAGGCAGGGTCTACGAGCAGTACTTC. Translating gives CAGGRVYEQYF.

The chain recombines TRBV7-9 with TRBJ2-3; the match to TRBD1 covers 7 bases. CDR1 and CDR2 (germline): SEHNR, FQNEAQ (reference sequence). The CDR3 has 13 amino acids. V gave up 3 bases and J gave up 4 bases; unmatched junction bases: 1. The CDR3 nucleotides read TGTGCCAGCAGCTTCACAGGGGCAGATACGCAGTATTTT. It yields the protein CASSFTGADTQYF. Using reference TRBV7-9 and TRBJ2-3 for the parts outside the CDR3, the full variable domain is DTGVSQNPRHKITKRGQNVTFRCDPISEHNRLYWYRQTLGQGPEFLTYFQNEAQLEKSRLLSDRFSAERPKGSFSTLEIQRTEQGDSAMYLCASSFTGADTQYFGPGTRLTVL.

V usage is TRBV3-1 and J usage is TRBJ2-3, with 10 bases that match TRBD2. This CDR3 region has 12 residues. V was pared by 8 bases and J by 12 bases, with 8 bases of the junction left unmatched. Looked up from germline, CDR1 is LGHDT and CDR2 is YNNKEL (reference sequence). Here the CDR3 reads CASRLAGGNQYF. DNA of the CDR3: TGTGCCAGCCGTTTAGCGGGAGGCAATCAGTATTTT.

The genes are TRBV11-3 and TRBJ1-5; the D gene is possibly TRBD1 (5 bases). The CDR3 is 20 residues long. Germline values: CDR1 SGHNT, CDR2 YENEEA. Trimming pared 1 base from V and 6 bases from J, leaving 28 bases between. CDR3 nucleotides: TGTGCCAGCAGCTTAGCTCACTTTAGGCCCCGGGGCCCTCCCTTTCAGCCCCAGCATTTT. Translation gives CASSLAHFRPRGPPFQPQHF.

This chain links TRBV20-1 with TRBJ2-1, with 7 bases identical to TRBD2. After removal of 3 bases from V and 3 bases from J, the junction contained 5 bases not matched to a gene. The CDR3 extends over 14 amino acids. CDR1 DFQATT and CDR2 SNEGSKA come from the germline V gene (reference sequence). The CDR3 DNA follows: TGCAGTGCTAGTGACGGGAGGAGCTACAATGAGCAGTTCTTC. Protein product: CSASDGRSYNEQFF.

This clonotype was counted only a few times. The chain employs TRBV6-2 or TRBV6-3 and TRBJ2-5; possibly TRBD1 for D (6 bases). V lost 8 bases and J 4 bases, leaving 20 bases between the germline ends. CDR1 MNHEY and CDR2 SVGEGT come from the germline V gene. This CDR3 is 15 amino acids long. The CDR3 protein is CASPPQGKGRETQYF. CDR3 bases: TGTGCCAGCCCCCCACAGGGAAAGGGACGAGAGACCCAGTACTTC.

The rearrangement uses TRBV7-2 and TRBJ2-3; no clear D. CDR3 size: 14 residues. Trimming took off 0 bases at V and 4 bases at J, with 8 bases between the two ends. The germline V gene encodes CDR1 SGHTA and CDR2 FQGNSA. CDR3 nucleotides: TGTGCCAGCAGCTTAGCCGCCCCGCCAGATACGCAGTATTTT. It is translated as CASSLAAPPDTQYF.

Only a few counts were recorded for this clonotype. The chain has TRBV6-1 and TRBJ1-2; D perhaps matches TRBD1 (6 bases). Trimming left V 5 bases short and J 4 bases short, with 11 bases between. This CDR3 has 13 amino acids. Germline loops: CDR1 MNHNS, CDR2 SASEGT. The CDR3 coding sequence is TGTGCCAGCAGTCCGACAGGCGTCTATGGCTACACCTTC. Translated: CASSPTGVYGYTF.

The chain combines TRBV15 with TRBJ1-3; D ambiguous. This CDR3 is built from 15 residues. Per the germline V gene, CDR1 is LNHNV and CDR2 is YYDKDF (reference sequence). V lost 0 bases to trimming and J lost 0 bases, with 6 bases between them. DNA of the CDR3: TGTGCCACCAGCAGAGATCTTGTCTCTGGAAACACCATATATTTT. Protein sequence: CATSRDLVSGNTIYF.

This clonotype was recorded a few times. V usage is TRBV19 and J usage is TRBJ1-6; no clear D gene. Trimming shortened V by 5 bases and J by 0 bases, and 2 bases separated the two germline ends. This CDR3 region has 13 residues. The germline gives CDR1 LNHDA, CDR2 SQIVND (reference sequence). Here the CDR3 reads CASSLSYNSPLHF. For the CDR3, the DNA is TGTGCCAGTAGTCTCTCCTATAATTCACCCCTCCACTTT.

This clonotype appeared a few times. The V call is TRBV12-3 or TRBV12-4, the J call TRBJ1-2; D may be TRBD1 (5 bases). V lost 7 bases and J 4 bases, leaving 16 bases between the germline ends. CDR3 length: 14 amino acids. CDR3 coding DNA: TGTGCCAGCACCCTCCGGGGCGGGGCCTATGGCTACACCTTC. Its protein product is CASTLRGGAYGYTF.

This clonotype was observed a handful of times. The rearrangement uses TRBV7-9 and TRBJ2-2, with D unresolved. V lost 1 base and J 4 bases, leaving 7 bases between the germline ends. The CDR3 consists of 14 residues. Germline CDR1 reads SEHNR; CDR2 reads FQNEAQ (reference sequence). The CDR3 reads CASSLVLLTGELFF. Written as DNA, the CDR3 is TGTGCCAGCAGCTTAGTACTACTCACCGGGGAGCTGTTTTTT.

In its sample, this clonotype ranks as medium-sized. The J gene is TRBJ1-2, the V gene TRBV20-1; D is ambiguous. Trimming took off 1 base at V and 2 bases at J, with 14 bases between the two ends. This CDR3 contains 15 residues. Germline-derived CDR1 and CDR2 are DFQATT and SNEGSKA (reference sequence). As DNA, the CDR3 is TGCAGTGCTAGAGGTTCGGGATGGTCAAACTATGGCTACACCTTC. Translating gives CSARGSGWSNYGYTF.

This clonotype was observed a handful of times. The chain uses TRBV20-1 and TRBJ2-5, with TRBD2 as a possible D gene (5 bases). The CDR3 is 14 residues long. V lost 0 bases to trimming and J lost 2 bases, with 10 bases between them. Germline CDR1 is DFQATT and CDR2 is SNEGSKA (reference sequence). CDR3 residues: CSARDRSGQETQYF. The CDR3 nucleotides are TGCAGTGCTAGAGATCGGTCGGGGCAAGAGACCCAGTACTTC.

This clonotype was recorded a few times. V and J are TRBV25-1 and TRBJ2-3; perhaps TRBD2 as D (5 bases). The CDR3 covers 12 residues. CDR1 and CDR2 (germline): MGHDK, SYGVNS. The V and J ends lost 6 bases and 8 bases respectively, with 12 bases between them. CDR3 nucleotide sequence: TGTGCCAGCAGACTAGAGGAAGGTACGCAGTATTTT. Its protein product is CASRLEEGTQYF.

The V call is TRBV6-1, the J call TRBJ1-2; 7 positions agree with TRBD1. The germline gives CDR1 MNHNS, CDR2 SASEGT. CDR3 length: 15 amino acids. V dropped 5 bases and J dropped 8; count of bases not matched to a gene: 14. In DNA, the CDR3 is TGTGCCAGCAGTCCTCTTATCACAGGGGAGCAAGGCTACACCTTC. Amino acid sequence: CASSPLITGEQGYTF.

The chain couples TRBV4-1 to TRBJ2-3; no clear D. CDR3 length: 13 amino acids. V was shortened by 4 bases and J by 1 base, with 6 bases between the two germline ends. CDR1 and CDR2 from the germline V gene are MGHRA and YSYEKL. CDR3 coding DNA: TGCGCCAGCAGCCCCCATCGCACAGATACGCAGTATTTT. Its protein is CASSPHRTDTQYF.

The chain has TRBV10-3 and TRBJ1-1, with D maybe TRBD1 (6 bases). Trimming stripped 3 bases from V and 1 base from J, with 12 bases between. The CDR3 sequence is 15 residues long. Germline loops: CDR1 ENHRY, CDR2 SYGVKD. DNA of the CDR3: TGTGCCATCAGTGACGGGGGCGCGGGGAACACTGAAGCTTTCTTT. Protein sequence: CAISDGGAGNTEAFF.